A selection of T cell receptor beta chains follows, all from one sample in a study of CD8+ T cells in alopecia areata. Assay: immunoSEQ multiplex PCR; the TCRdb copy retains only in-frame clones and omits some. The profile covers 110,000 or so clones, with about 61% appearing a single time and 2.5% to 3.5% taken by the ten largest. The sequencing sample was made of CD4+ T cells sorted from blood. The source is a human donor in good health. CDR3s leave out the opening cysteine and the closing phenylalanine or tryptophan. A D gene is named only where the DNA matches it firmly.

>TRBJ2-1|TRBD1|TRBV9
ASSTLGQGSGNEQF
>TRBJ2-7|-|TRBV4-2
ASSPAGFSYEQY
>TRBJ2-5|-|TRBV29-1
SVGGPEEGETQY
>TRBJ1-2|TRBD1|TRBV23-1
ASSQSGQGDYGYT
>TRBJ2-5|-|TRBV29-1
SVDRQETQY
>TRBJ2-2|TRBD2|TRBV29-1
SVVLAGRNTGELF
>TRBJ1-1|-|TRBV11-2
ASSPRGNTEAF
>TRBJ1-1|-|TRBV29-1
SVENPTLMNTEAF
>TRBJ2-5|TRBD1|TRBV5-4
ASSSPGQGGTQY
>TRBJ1-2|-|TRBV18
ASSPRSYGYT
>TRBJ2-2|-|TRBV5-6
ASSLVASTNTGELF
>TRBJ2-2|-|TRBV25-1
ASSESSRELF
>TRBJ2-3|TRBD1|TRBV30
AWSDGTGADTQY
>TRBJ2-7|TRBD2|TRBV5-1
ASSPTSGAREQY
>TRBJ1-2|-|TRBV6-5
ASSYARGPYGYT
>TRBJ2-1|TRBD2|TRBV5-1
ASSFTSGAYNEQF
>TRBJ1-6|-|TRBV13
ASSPGSNSPLH
>TRBJ1-2|-|TRBV18
ASSPGERGRGGYT
>TRBJ2-5|-|TRBV10-3
AINADQETQY
>TRBJ1-2|TRBD1|TRBV15
ATSRDEDRGFNKGYT
>TRBJ2-2|-|TRBV30
AWMNTGELF
>TRBJ1-5|TRBD1|TRBV4-1
ASSLRDRRYSNQPQH
>TRBJ1-1|-|TRBV4-2
ASSQDSGAF
>TRBJ2-2|-|TRBV6-1
ASWGGLASTGELF
>TRBJ2-7|-|TRBV7-2
ASSPGHTPEQY
>TRBJ2-7|TRBD1|TRBV2
ASSGQGTYEQY
>TRBJ2-1|-|TRBV2
ASSGDSNEQF
>TRBJ1-5|-|TRBV23-1
ASKGGRDQPQH
>TRBJ2-7|-|TRBV30
AWSVHESGTFREQY
>TRBJ1-5|-|TRBV4-1
ASSQEVDQPQH
>TRBJ2-5|-|TRBV18
ASSPFSAQQETQY
>TRBJ2-1|TRBD1|TRBV5-4
ASSLKGAYEQF
>TRBJ1-3|-|TRBV5-8
ASSLKTAQSGNTIY
>TRBJ2-7|-|TRBV5-1
ASSTGDRGLTYEQY
>TRBJ2-5|TRBD1|TRBV29-1
SVDRDRQQTQY
>TRBJ1-2|-|TRBV30
AWSVPEGRVNGYT
>TRBJ2-7|-|TRBV5-1
ASRLDSGSSYEQY
>TRBJ2-3|TRBD2|TRBV5-1
ASSYPGLAGAHTDTQY
>TRBJ2-5|-|TRBV18
ASHWGPQETQY
>TRBJ1-1|TRBD1|TRBV2
ASQSGGTEAF
>TRBJ1-5|-|TRBV19
ASSIGRNTASNQPQH
>TRBJ2-6|TRBD1|TRBV11-2
ASSRRETGVGANVLT
>TRBJ2-3|TRBD1|TRBV7-2
ASSYRTGSTDTQY
>TRBJ1-2|-|TRBV6-5
ASSDSNYGYT
>TRBJ1-4|-|TRBV11-2
ASAGSSNEKLF
>TRBJ1-6|-|TRBV4-1
ASSQLVTYNSPLH
>TRBJ1-1|-|TRBV29-1
SVLQDSGGAF
>TRBJ1-2|TRBD1|TRBV29-1
SVDHPGQGGYGYT
>TRBJ2-3|-|TRBV29-1
SGGTDLRTDTQY
>TRBJ2-3|TRBD2|TRBV30
AWIVWSSGTQY
>TRBJ2-1|-|TRBV10-3
AISVRDALSYNEQF
>TRBJ1-1|-|TRBV2
ASSVLLGQGKAEAF
>TRBJ2-3|-|TRBV29-1
SVEAREADTQY
>TRBJ1-6|-|TRBV7-9
ASSPGPGRANSPLH
>TRBJ2-1|-|TRBV7-2
ASSLDGTLNEQF